This T cell receptor beta chain was profiled in a study of cytomegalovirus exposure and HLA in healthy donors. The PCR made use of 60 Vbeta and 13 Jbeta primers. Assay: immunoSEQ multiplex PCR; the TCRdb copy retains only in-frame clones and omits some. The profile shows 62,000 or so clones, approximately 89% of them singletons. As for this clone: What it binds is unknown.

Whole-study results and caveats: Immune exposure data for these donors was limited to CMV serostatus. A later analysis showed HLA-associated TCR beta chains outstripping equally common others in clonal expansion. Over 150 TCR beta chains were listed as cytomegalovirus-associated.

The donors were healthy bone marrow donors. Trimming removed 1 base at V and 4 bases at J, with 21 bases between. The germline V gene encodes CDR1 SGHNT and CDR2 YENEEA. The CDR3 sequence is 18 residues long. V gene TRBV11-3 combines with J gene TRBJ2-3, with D perhaps TRBD2 (6 bases). The sequence derives from a man aged 18 to 29 in good health and CMV-seronegative. Sequencing was done on a sample of PBMCs. CDR3 nucleotide sequence: TGTGCCAGCAGCTTAGCCCCCCAGCCGGGCCCGGGAGCAGATACGCAGTATTTT. This gives the protein CASSLAPQPGPGADTQYF.